This T cell receptor (beta chain) was retrieved from a study of beta chain features in type 1 diabetes. Findings of the study overall: In every one of the four CD4+ subsets, TCRB CDR3s were moderately but significantly shorter in Type 1 diabetes patients.

As for this clone: The antigen is not known.

All of the isolated RNA was reverse transcribed, so expressed TCRB transcripts were sequenced. Produced via immunoSEQ multiplex PCR; TCRdb's table is partial and in-frame only. The sample includes 200,000 to 250,000 clones, roughly 17% of them seen just once. The receptor was derived from a man aged 25 to 40 with type 1 diabetes. Sequenced material: naive CD4+ T cells from blood.

CDR3 DNA: TGCAGCGCCAGTGAACAGGGCCTGAACACTGAAGCTTTCTTT. Encoded protein: CSASEQGLNTEAFF. This chain uses TRBV29-1 with TRBJ1-1; a possible D gene is TRBD1 (6 bases). CDR1 SQVTM and CDR2 ANQGSEA come from the germline V gene. With 7 bases removed from V and 0 bases from J, the gap between germline ends came to 15 bases. This CDR3 is built from 14 residues.